This is a list of T cell receptor beta chains from one sample in a study of T cell responses to AZD1222 COVID-19 vaccine. Some clones are missing from TCRdb's copy, which holds only in-frame ones; the method was immunoSEQ multiplex PCR. The repertoire holds about 47,000 clones, with more than 60% as singletons. This material consisted of peripheral blood, taken on day 0 of MenACWY control vaccination. These receptors were taken from an adult in good health. Both conserved end residues are part of each CDR3. A row's size may be missing; if present it is once, few, many or a size class.

V gene	clone size	J gene	CDR3 protein
TRBV6-2/TRBV6-3	NA	TRBJ1-5	CASSSLGKQNQPQHF
TRBV19	NA	TRBJ2-1	CASTLSGGNYNEQFF
TRBV7-3	few	TRBJ1-1	CASSPSPTQDASTEAFF
TRBV7-9	NA	TRBJ1-1	CASSLAGQGEAFF
TRBV14	once	TRBJ2-7	CASSHTSVEQYF
TRBV9	few	TRBJ1-1	CASSVGRGENTEAFF
TRBV5-6	once	TRBJ2-3	CASSATTGDGDTQYF
TRBV5-1	NA	TRBJ2-4	CASNPSPDLAKNIQYF
TRBV6-6	NA	TRBJ1-6	CASSYSQEVRSPLHF
TRBV27	NA	TRBJ2-1	CASSSGTKNNEQFF
TRBV2	NA	TRBJ1-5	CASSYQGANQPQHF
TRBV18	once	TRBJ1-1	CASSPQGFWETEAFF
TRBV2	NA	TRBJ2-2	CASSEFWGTTNTGELFF
TRBV30	NA	TRBJ1-1	CAWAPGVEAFF
TRBV19	NA	TRBJ2-5	CASSIGGVGETQYF
TRBV4-1	NA	TRBJ1-1	CASSQDLAEAFF
TRBV7-8	NA	TRBJ1-6	CASSLRAGGESPLHF
TRBV16	NA	TRBJ2-2	CASSQHFQLFF
TRBV18	once	TRBJ2-5	CASSSGQQETQYF
TRBV6-2/TRBV6-3	NA	TRBJ1-5	CASSYGGSGNQPQHF
TRBV7-2	NA	TRBJ2-5	CASSPERLAKETQYF
TRBV19	NA	TRBJ2-2	CASRRTSGGAYTGELFF
TRBV7-2	NA	TRBJ2-1	CASSPRTGGSYNEQFF
TRBV6-1	NA	TRBJ1-5	CASSEADRVREPQHF
TRBV2	NA	TRBJ2-2	CASRIGLAGVTGELFF
TRBV7-8	NA	TRBJ2-2	CASIPSRRGLTNTGELFF